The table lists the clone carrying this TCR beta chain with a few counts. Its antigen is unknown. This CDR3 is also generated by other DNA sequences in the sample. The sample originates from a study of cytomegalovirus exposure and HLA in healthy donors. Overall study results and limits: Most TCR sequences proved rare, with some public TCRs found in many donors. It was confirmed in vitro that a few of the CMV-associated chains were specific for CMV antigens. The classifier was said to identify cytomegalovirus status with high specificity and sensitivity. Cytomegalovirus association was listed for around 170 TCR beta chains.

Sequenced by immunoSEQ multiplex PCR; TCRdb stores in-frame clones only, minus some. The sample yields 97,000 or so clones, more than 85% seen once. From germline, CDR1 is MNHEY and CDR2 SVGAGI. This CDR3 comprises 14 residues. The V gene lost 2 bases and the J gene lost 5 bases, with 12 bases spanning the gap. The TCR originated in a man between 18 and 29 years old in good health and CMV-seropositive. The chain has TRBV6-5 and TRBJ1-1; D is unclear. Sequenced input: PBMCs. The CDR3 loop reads CASSYDRGGTEAFF. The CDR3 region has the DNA TGTGCCAGCAGTTACGATCGGGGTGGGACTGAAGCTTTCTTT.